This TCR beta chain was recorded in a study of PD-1 blockade in classical Hodgkin lymphoma. Study background: Patients were treated with nivolumab at 3 mg/kg, and this was given intravenously every 2 weeks. Study conclusions and caveats: Newly diagnosed patients were said to have less baseline TCR diversity than healthy donors did.

With no exception, relapse followed autologous stem cell transplantation in all patients, and brentuximab vedotin exposure varied. Progressive disease, partial response or complete response was each patient's best response. Some clones are missing from TCRdb's copy, which holds only in-frame ones; the method was immunoSEQ multiplex PCR. The sample records 11,000 to 15,000 clones, 81% being singletons. V dropped 0 bases and J dropped 7; count of bases not matched to a gene: 8. Germline V CDR1 and CDR2: SGHVS, FQNEAQ. CDR3 length: 16 amino acids. With regard to this clone: Antigen unknown.

The material was peripheral blood mononuclear cells (PBMCs), obtained at baseline. The TCR originated in a human donor with classical Hodgkin lymphoma. The chain uses TRBV7-8 and TRBJ1-2; TRBD1 matches 10 bases. The CDR3 coding sequence is TGTGCCAGCAGCTTAGCCCCCCGGACAGGGGGGGGTGGCTACACCTTC. Its translation: CASSLAPRTGGGGYTF.